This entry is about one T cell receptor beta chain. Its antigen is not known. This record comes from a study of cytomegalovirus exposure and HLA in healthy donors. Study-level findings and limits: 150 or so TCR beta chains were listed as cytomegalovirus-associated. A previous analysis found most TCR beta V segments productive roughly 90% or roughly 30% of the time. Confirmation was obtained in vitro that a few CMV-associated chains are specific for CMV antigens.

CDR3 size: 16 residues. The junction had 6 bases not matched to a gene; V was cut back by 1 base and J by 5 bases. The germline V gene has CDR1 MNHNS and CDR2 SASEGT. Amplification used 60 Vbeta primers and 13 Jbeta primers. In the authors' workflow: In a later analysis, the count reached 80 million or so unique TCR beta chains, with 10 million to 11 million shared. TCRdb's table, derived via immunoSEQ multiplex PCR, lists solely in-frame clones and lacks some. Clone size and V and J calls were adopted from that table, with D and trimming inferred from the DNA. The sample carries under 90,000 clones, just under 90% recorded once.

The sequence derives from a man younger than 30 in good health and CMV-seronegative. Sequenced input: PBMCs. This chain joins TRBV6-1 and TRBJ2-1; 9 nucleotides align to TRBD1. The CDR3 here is CASSEETGGIDNEQFF. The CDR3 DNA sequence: TGTGCCAGCAGTGAAGAGACAGGGGGGATAGACAATGAGCAGTTCTTC.